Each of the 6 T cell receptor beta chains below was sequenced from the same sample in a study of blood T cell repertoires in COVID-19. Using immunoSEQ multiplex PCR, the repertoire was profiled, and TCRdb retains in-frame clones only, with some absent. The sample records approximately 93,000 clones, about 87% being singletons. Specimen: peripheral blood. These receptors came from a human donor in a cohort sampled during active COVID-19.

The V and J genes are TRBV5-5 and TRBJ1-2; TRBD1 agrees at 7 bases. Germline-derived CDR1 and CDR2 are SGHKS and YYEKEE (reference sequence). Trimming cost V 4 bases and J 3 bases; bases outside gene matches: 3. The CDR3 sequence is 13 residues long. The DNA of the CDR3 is TGTGCCAGCAGCAAAGGGACAGACTATGGCTACACCTTC. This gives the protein CASSKGTDYGYTF.

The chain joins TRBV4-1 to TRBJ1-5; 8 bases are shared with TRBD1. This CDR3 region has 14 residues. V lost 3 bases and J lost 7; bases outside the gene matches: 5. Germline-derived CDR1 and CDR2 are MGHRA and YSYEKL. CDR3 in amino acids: CASSQEDRAQPQHF. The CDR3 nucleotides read TGCGCCAGCAGCCAGGAGGACAGGGCCCAGCCCCAGCATTTT.

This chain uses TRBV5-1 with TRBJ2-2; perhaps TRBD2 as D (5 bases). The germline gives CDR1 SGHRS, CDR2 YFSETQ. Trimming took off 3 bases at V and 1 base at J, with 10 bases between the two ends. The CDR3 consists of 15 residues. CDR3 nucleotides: TGCGCCAGCAGCTCCGGAGGTATGAACACCGGGGAGCTGTTTTTT. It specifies CASSSGGMNTGELFF. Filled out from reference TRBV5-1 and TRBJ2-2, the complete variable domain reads KAGVTQTPRYLIKTRGQQVTLSCSPISGHRSVSWYQQTPGQGLQFLFEYFSETQRNKGNFPGRFSGRQFSNSRSEMNVSTLELGDSALYLCASSSGGMNTGELFFGEGSRLTVL.

CDR3 loop: CASSLQTSGLGDTQYF. Written as DNA, the CDR3 is TGTGCCAGCAGCTTACAAACTAGCGGGTTGGGAGATACGCAGTATTTT. The rearrangement links TRBV11-2 to TRBJ2-3; 9 bases map to TRBD2. The CDR3 totals 16 residues. Germline-derived CDR1 and CDR2 are SGHAT and FQNNGV. V was clipped by 2 bases and J by 5 bases; unmatched bases: 8.

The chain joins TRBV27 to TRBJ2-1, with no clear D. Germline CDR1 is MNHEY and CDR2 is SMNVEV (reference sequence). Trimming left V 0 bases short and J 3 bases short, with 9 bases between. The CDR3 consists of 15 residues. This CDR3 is CASSLSDGRYNEQFF. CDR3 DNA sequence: TGTGCCAGCAGTTTATCCGATGGCCGCTACAATGAGCAGTTCTTC.

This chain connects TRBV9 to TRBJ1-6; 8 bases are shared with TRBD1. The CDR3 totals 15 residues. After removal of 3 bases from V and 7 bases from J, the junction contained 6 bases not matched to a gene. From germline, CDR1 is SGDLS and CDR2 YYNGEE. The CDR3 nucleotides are TGTGCCAGCAGCGGTCGCAGGGGGCGGAATTCACCCCTCCACTTT. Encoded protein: CASSGRRGRNSPLHF.